The clone carrying this T cell receptor (beta chain) has just a few counts. Its antigen is unknown. The sample originates from a study of radiotherapy plus CTLA-4 blockade in lung cancer. Regarding the study as a whole: Following radiotherapy plus ipilimumab, tumor-derived TCR clones expanded in the blood. Alongside interferon-beta, early blood T cell clone dynamics were reportedly the best predictor of response.

Some clones are missing from TCRdb's copy, which holds only in-frame ones; the method was immunoSEQ multiplex PCR. The data hold tens of thousands of clones, with 60% to 85% observed a single time. CTLA-4 blockade using ipilimumab, together with focal radiation, was received by patients with chemo-refractory metastatic non-small-cell lung cancer. Source: peripheral blood, taken from a patient treated with radiotherapy plus ipilimumab. The receptor was isolated from a human donor with non-small cell lung cancer that progressed on radiotherapy plus ipilimumab.

CDR3 sequence: CASSPSGNEQFF. CDR3 nucleotides: TGTGCCAGCTCACCCTCAGGCAATGAGCAGTTCTTC. The chain recombines TRBV18 with TRBJ2-1; unclear D gene. CDR1 is KGHSH and CDR2 is LQKENI in the germline V gene. The CDR3 is 12 amino acids. V dropped 3 bases and J dropped 6 bases, with 6 bases sitting between them. Variable domain in full (rest from reference TRBV18 and TRBJ2-1): NAGVMQNPRHLVRRRGQEARLRCSPMKGHSHVYWYRQLPEEGLKFMVYLQKENIIDESGMPKERFSAEFPKEGPSILRIQQVVRGDSAAYFCASSPSGNEQFFGPGTRLTVL.